This T cell receptor beta chain is drawn from a study of regulatory T cells in long-lasting Graves disease. Germline V gene data show CDR1 as DFQATT and CDR2 as SNEGSKA (reference sequence). The CDR3 covers 13 residues. Sequencing libraries for TCR beta were prepared with iRepertoire HTBI primers and Arm-PCR of CDR3 regions. Via MiXCR, TCRdb re-called the multiplex PCR reads, giving one row per CDR3 protein. The sample yields some 240,000 distinct CDR3 sequences, roughly 19% seen once. Time point described: newly diagnosed GD, antithyroid drugs for less than 3 months. Researchers made the TCR library from RNA that was extracted from PBMCs. Approximately 8.6-milliliter peripheral blood samples went into EDTA tubes. This clonotype appeared many times. The junction departs from germline at one end; a sequencing error may be responsible. The same sample was also used in a study of T cells in Graves' hyperthyroidism and ophthalmopathy. As reported in that work: The hyperthyroidism patients had all been newly diagnosed, and their disease duration was under 2 months. Their ages ranged from 18 to 65 years.

Sequenced material: peripheral blood mononuclear cells (PBMCs), taken at new diagnosis, from a patient treated with antithyroid drugs. The sequence was collected from a woman aged 25-40 years with Graves disease. The chain carries TRBV20-1 and TRBJ2-2, with D perhaps matching TRBD1 (6 bases). In DNA, the CDR3 is TGCAGTGCTAGCGGCCCAGGGGTTGGGGGGCTGTTTTTT. Its translation is CSASGPGVGGLFF.